The present TCR beta chain was sequenced within a study of T cell responses to AZD1222 COVID-19 vaccine. Turning to the study itself: Second-dose groups at about 4 or about 12 weeks were pooled.

This clone was detected only once. Trimming removed 0 bases from V and 7 bases from J; junction bases left unmatched: 7. CDR3 length equals 16 residues. The germline V gene encodes CDR1 LGHNA and CDR2 YNFKEQ. Clones were sequenced by immunoSEQ multiplex PCR, and TCRdb holds only the in-frame ones, with some missing. Among about 100,000 clones listed, about 88% were seen once. The TCR sequence derives from an adult in good health. The specimen comprised peripheral blood, sampled on day 0 of AZD1222 vaccination. The V gene is TRBV4-2, the J gene TRBJ2-7; 12 bases align to TRBD2. CDR3 DNA sequence: TGTGCCAGCAGCCAAGATCTAGCGGGAGGGCCGGGGGAGCAGTACTTC. It yields the protein CASSQDLAGGPGEQYF.